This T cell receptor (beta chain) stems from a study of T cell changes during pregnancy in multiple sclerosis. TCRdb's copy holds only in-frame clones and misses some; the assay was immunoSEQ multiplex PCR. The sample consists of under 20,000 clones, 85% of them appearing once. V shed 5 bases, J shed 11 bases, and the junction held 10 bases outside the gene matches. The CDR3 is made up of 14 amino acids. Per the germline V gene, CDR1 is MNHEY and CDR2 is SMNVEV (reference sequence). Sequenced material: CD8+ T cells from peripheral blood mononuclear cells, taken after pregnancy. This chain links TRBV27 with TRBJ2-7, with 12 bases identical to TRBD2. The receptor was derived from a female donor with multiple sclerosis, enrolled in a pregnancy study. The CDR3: CASSPLGASGREYF. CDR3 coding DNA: TGTGCCAGCAGTCCCCTGGGTGCTAGCGGGAGGGAGTACTTC.